The TCR beta chain described here comes from a study of blood T cell repertoires in COVID-19. The assay was immunoSEQ multiplex PCR, and TCRdb's table has in-frame clones only and misses some. This repertoire shows about 140,000 clones, roughly 84% found once; its top ten account for around 8%. The CDR3 has 14 amino acids. V gave up 6 bases and J gave up 3 bases; unmatched junction bases: 3. Germline V lookup: CDR1 MRHNA, CDR2 SNTAGT. The chain uses TRBV6-4 and TRBJ1-2, with 11 bases fitting TRBD1. The source is a human donor in a cohort sampled during active COVID-19. The sample comprised peripheral blood. The CDR3 DNA sequence: TGTGCCAGCAGCCCGGGACAGGGGGACTATGGCTACACCTTC. It codes for CASSPGQGDYGYTF.